A single sample is the source of the 22 T cell receptor beta chains below, sequenced in a study of T cells in Graves' hyperthyroidism and ophthalmopathy. Amplified TCR beta CDR3 regions came from RNA transcripts. The primer set for the first-round RT-PCR of the TCR CDR3 was HTBI. TCRdb called the multiplex PCR reads again in MiXCR, with one record for every CDR3 protein. The sample records around 350,000 distinct CDR3 sequences, 15% to 20% being singletons. Specimen: blood. These receptor sequences come from a woman in her 30s with Graves' hyperthyroidism that later progressed to Graves' ophthalmopathy.

This clonotype was found many times. The gene calls are TRBV3-1 and TRBJ2-7, with D perhaps TRBD1 (6 bases). The CDR3 runs 14 residues. Trimming took off 4 bases at V and 1 base at J, with 11 bases between the two ends. Germline-derived CDR1 and CDR2 are LGHDT and YNNKEL (reference sequence). The CDR3 DNA sequence: TGTGCCAGCAGCCGGACAGCCCAATCCTACGAGCAGTACTTC. Its protein is CASSRTAQSYEQYF.

This clonotype was observed many times. This rearrangement joins TRBV4-1 to TRBJ1-1; the D is unclear. V was shortened by 0 bases and J by 4 bases, with 12 bases between the two germline ends. CDR1 is MGHRA and CDR2 is YSYEKL in the germline V gene. The CDR3 length is 15 residues. The CDR3 region is CASSQDPGGGTEAFF. The DNA for the CDR3 is TGCGCCAGCAGCCAAGATCCGGGAGGCGGCACTGAAGCTTTCTTT.

The chain is built from TRBV5-1 and TRBJ2-2; TRBD2 might be the D (5 bases). Trimming cost V 0 bases and J 4 bases, with 10 bases left between them. CDR3 length equals 15 residues. Germline V CDR1 and CDR2: SGHRS, YFSETQ. The CDR3 DNA reads as TGCGCCAGCAGCTTGGCCGGGATTATCACCGGGGAGCTGTTTTTT. It encodes CASSLAGIITGELFF.

This clonotype was found many times. This rearrangement joins TRBV7-2 to TRBJ1-2, with a possible D match to TRBD1 (6 bases). Looked up from germline, CDR1 is SGHTA and CDR2 is FQGNSA. The V end lost 1 base, the J end lost 4 bases, and 16 bases lay between the germline ends. CDR3 length equals 16 residues. The CDR3 here is CASSLGPQGRFYGYTF. The CDR3 DNA sequence: TGTGCCAGCAGCTTAGGGCCCCAGGGGCGCTTCTATGGCTACACCTTC.

This chain's CDR3 is CASSPTRDIVGELFF. The DNA for the CDR3 is TGTGCCAGCAGCCCTACCAGGGACATAGTCGGGGAGCTGTTTTTT. The V and J genes are TRBV7-9 and TRBJ2-2; D is perhaps TRBD1 (6 bases). This CDR3 has 15 amino acids. Germline V gene data show CDR1 as SEHNR and CDR2 as FQNEAQ (reference sequence). Trimming took off 5 bases at V and 7 bases at J, with 17 bases between the two ends.

This clonotype was counted many times. This chain uses TRBV5-1 with TRBJ2-7, with D possibly TRBD2 on 6 matching bases. The CDR3 is 14 amino acids. V was cut by 2 bases and J by 7 bases, with 16 bases left in between. From germline, CDR1 is SGHRS and CDR2 YFSETQ. DNA for the CDR3: TGCGCCAGCAGCTTCGGGACTCCGGAGGTTGAGCAGTACTTC. Its protein is CASSFGTPEVEQYF.

The chain combines TRBV27 with TRBJ2-5; 8 bases match TRBD1. The V gene's germline CDR1 is MNHEY and CDR2 SMNVEV (reference sequence). V shed 2 bases and J 1 base; nucleotides not matched to a gene: 6. The CDR3 contains 16 residues. DNA for the CDR3: TGTGCCAGCAGTTTAATGCGCAGGGGGCCCCAAGAGACCCAGTACTTC. The encoded protein is CASSLMRRGPQETQYF.

This clonotype occurred many times. This chain joins TRBV3-1 and TRBJ2-1; 12 bases agree with TRBD2. CDR3 length: 16 amino acids. Per germline, CDR1 LGHDT and CDR2 YNNKEL (reference sequence). V lost 5 bases and J lost 8; bases outside the gene matches: 10. CDR3 amino acids: CASSVQPSGGADEQFF. In DNA form, the CDR3 reads TGTGCCAGCAGCGTCCAACCTAGCGGGGGGGCAGATGAGCAGTTCTTC.

This clonotype was observed many times. For the CDR3, the DNA is TGTGCCAGCAGCGCCGGGACAGTCACCTACGAGCAGTACTTC. Its translation: CASSAGTVTYEQYF. The chain couples TRBV9 to TRBJ2-7; 7 nucleotides align to TRBD1. Trimming at V came to 3 bases and at J to 2 bases, leaving 5 bases not matched to a gene. Germline V CDR1 and CDR2: SGDLS, YYNGEE. CDR3 length equals 14 residues.

This rearrangement joins TRBV7-3 to TRBJ2-2; D perhaps matches TRBD2 (6 bases). This CDR3 is built from 18 residues. CDR1 SGHTA and CDR2 FQGTGA come from the germline V gene. V dropped 0 bases and J dropped 2 bases, with 16 bases sitting between them. CDR3 region: CASSLTRLGGTNTGELFF. The CDR3, as DNA: TGTGCCAGCAGCTTAACGCGGTTGGGCGGGACTAACACCGGGGAGCTGTTTTTT.

Many counts were recorded for this clonotype. This chain joins TRBV19 and TRBJ1-5; 8 bases align to TRBD1. Trimming cost V 4 bases and J 7 bases; bases outside gene matches: 6. From germline, CDR1 is LNHDA and CDR2 SQIVND (reference sequence). This CDR3 comprises 14 residues. The CDR3 loop reads CASSTGGKIQPQHF. As DNA, the CDR3 is TGTGCCAGTAGTACAGGGGGCAAGATCCAGCCCCAGCATTTT.

This clonotype was seen at least ten times. This chain joins TRBV28 and TRBJ2-1; 12 bases agree with TRBD2. The CDR3 contains 14 residues. With 4 bases clipped from V and 8 bases from J, the junction kept 3 bases outside the gene matches. The germline V gene encodes CDR1 MDHEN and CDR2 SYDVKM. CDR3 residues: CASSSGLAGYEQFF. As DNA, the CDR3 is TGTGCCAGCAGTTCTGGACTAGCGGGGTATGAGCAGTTCTTC.

A few counts support this clonotype. A much bigger clone sits one base away, suggesting this may be a read error. The chain links TRBV3-1 to TRBJ2-7, with 10 bases aligning to TRBD2. Germline CDR1 reads LGHDT; CDR2 reads YNNKEL (reference sequence). Unmatched junction bases numbered 3, after V lost 4 bases and J lost 0 bases. There are 15 residues in the CDR3. The CDR3: CASSPAGGASYEQYF. For the CDR3, the DNA is TGTGCCAGCAGCCCAGCGGGGGGGGCCTCCTACGAGCAGTACTTC.

This clonotype was picked up many times. The chain combines TRBV28 with TRBJ1-1, with TRBD1 as a possible D gene (6 bases). CDR1 is MDHEN, CDR2 SYDVKM, per germline. V was trimmed by 3 bases and J by 3 bases, leaving 11 bases between them. This CDR3 contains 14 residues. CDR3 nucleotide sequence: TGTGCCAGCAGTTTCGGGGGCGTGGACACTGAAGCTTTCTTT. Protein product: CASSFGGVDTEAFF.

To note about this clonotype: A clone one base away is much larger, so this may be a read error. V is TRBV7-9 and J is TRBJ2-7, with D perhaps matching TRBD2 (6 bases). Germline V gene sequence: CDR1 SEHNR, CDR2 FQNEAQ (reference sequence). Trimming pared 5 bases from V and 7 bases from J, leaving 21 bases between. The CDR3 sequence is 15 residues long. The CDR3 DNA reads TGTGCCAGCAGCCAGATGAGGCTAGCGCCGAATGAGCAGTACTTC. It translates to CASSQMRLAPNEQYF. The variable domain in full, with the rest retrieved from reference TRBV7-9 and TRBJ2-7, is DTGVSQNPRHKITKRGQNVTFRCDPISEHNRLYWYRQTLGQGPEFLTYFQNEAQLEKSRLLSDRFSAERPKGSFSTLEIQRTEQGDSAMYLCASSQMRLAPNEQYFGPGTRLTVT.

This clonotype has more than one count but fewer than ten. The chain links TRBV11-3 to TRBJ2-1; 7 positions agree with TRBD1. From germline, CDR1 is SGHNT and CDR2 YENEEA. V was pared by 5 bases and J by 3 bases, with 13 bases of the junction left unmatched. This CDR3 spans 17 amino acids. The CDR3 loop reads CASSLSSPAGGYNEQFF. DNA for the CDR3: TGTGCCAGCAGCCTCTCCTCCCCCGCAGGGGGCTACAATGAGCAGTTCTTC.

This clonotype was observed many times. CDR3 sequence (DNA): TGTGCCAGCAGCTTAGGCGCCAGAGCCACCGGGGAGCTGTTTTTT. Translating gives CASSLGARATGELFF. The chain has TRBV11-3 and TRBJ2-2; D is unresolved. The V gene's germline CDR1 is SGHNT and CDR2 YENEEA. There are 15 residues in the CDR3. The V gene lost 1 base and the J gene lost 4 bases, with 10 bases spanning the gap.

The chain links TRBV7-8 to TRBJ1-2; D unclear. CDR1 is SGHVS, CDR2 FQNEAQ, per germline. This CDR3 is built from 15 residues. V was pared by 5 bases and J by 0 bases, with 13 bases between. Written as DNA, the CDR3 is TGTGCCAGCAGCCGAAGTCCGCGAGCTAACTATGGCTACACCTTC. Encoded protein: CASSRSPRANYGYTF.

This clonotype showed up just a few times. The V and J genes are TRBV7-9 and TRBJ2-5, with unresolved D. CDR1 is SEHNR, CDR2 FQNEAQ, per germline (reference sequence). CDR3 length: 14 amino acids. Trimming removed 2 bases from V and 5 bases from J, with 12 bases in between. In DNA form, the CDR3 reads TGTGCCAGCAGCTTACCTATTATGTCGGAGACCCAGTACTTC. Protein product: CASSLPIMSETQYF.

The chain joins TRBV5-1 to TRBJ2-6, with a tentative D call TRBD2 (6 bases). Germline V gene lookup returns CDR1 SGHRS and CDR2 YFSETQ. The CDR3 extends over 17 amino acids. Trimming shortened V by 0 bases and J by 0 bases, and 10 bases separated the two germline ends. This CDR3 reads CASSLGRGNSGANVLTF. Here the CDR3 DNA reads TGCGCCAGCAGCTTGGGTCGGGGGAACTCTGGGGCCAACGTCCTGACTTTC.

CDR3 amino acids: CSARLAGVHEQFF. The CDR3 coding sequence is TGCAGCGCAAGACTAGCGGGAGTGCATGAGCAGTTCTTC. The genes are TRBV29-1 and TRBJ2-1; TRBD2 matches 12 bases. With 7 bases clipped from V and 8 bases from J, the junction kept 6 bases outside the gene matches. There are 13 residues in the CDR3. Germline V gene sequence: CDR1 SQVTM, CDR2 ANQGSEA.

The sample holds a few counts of this clonotype. The gene calls are TRBV5-5 and TRBJ1-2, with D hard to call. V lost 7 bases, J lost 3 bases, and 13 bases lay in between. The CDR3 totals 13 residues. The germline V gene has CDR1 SGHKS and CDR2 YYEKEE (reference sequence). This chain's CDR3 is CASGMLVDYGYTF. The DNA of the CDR3 is TGTGCCAGCGGGATGCTTGTCGACTATGGCTACACCTTC.